This passage covers 26 T cell receptor beta chains from one sample sequenced in a study of blood T cells in healthy people across ages. A second roughly 6 to 11 cycle PCR used barcoded and J-beta primers. Each CDR3 protein is one row after TCRdb ran MiXCR on the 5' RACE reads. The sample contains some 860,000 distinct CDR3 sequences, about 61% of which appear only once. The sequencing sample was made of blood. All receptors come from a man between 40 and 49 years old in good health.

The chain joins TRBV4-3 to TRBJ1-1, with D possibly TRBD1 on 5 matching bases. V gave up 3 bases and J gave up 1 base, with 12 bases separating them. CDR1 is LGHNA, CDR2 YSLEER, per germline. This CDR3 is built from 15 residues. Here the CDR3 DNA reads TGCGCCAGCAGCCAGGAGCAGGGCAAGAACACTGAAGCTTTCTTT. Its protein product is CASSQEQGKNTEAFF.

The CDR3 region has the DNA TGTGCCAGCAGCTTAGGGTGGGCTGAGCAGTTCTTC. Translating gives CASSLGWAEQFF. This chain uses TRBV7-9 with TRBJ2-1; D is undetermined. This CDR3 spans 12 amino acids. The V end was cut by 1 base, the J end by 9 bases, with 7 bases between. Germline V gives CDR1 SEHNR, CDR2 FQNEAQ (reference sequence).

The gene calls are TRBV4-2 and TRBJ2-7; perhaps D is TRBD1 or TRBD2 (6 bases each). This CDR3 spans 15 amino acids. V gave up 1 base and J gave up 4 bases, with 14 bases separating them. Germline V lookup: CDR1 LGHNA, CDR2 YNFKEQ. Written as DNA, the CDR3 is TGTGCCAGCAGCCAAGTGGCAGGGGAGGCTTACGAGCAGTACTTC. This gives the protein CASSQVAGEAYEQYF.

This chain links TRBV6-5 with TRBJ2-7; weak D call: TRBD1 (5 bases). The germline gives CDR1 MNHEY, CDR2 SVGAGI. The V and J ends lost 8 bases and 1 base respectively, with 12 bases between them. This CDR3 comprises 13 residues. The CDR3, as DNA: TGTGCCAGCGGGGCCACCGCGTCCTACGAGCAGTACTTC. This encodes CASGATASYEQYF.

This chain links TRBV6-5 with TRBJ2-6; no definite D call. Looked up from germline, CDR1 is MNHEY and CDR2 is SVGAGI. The V and J ends lost 2 bases and 0 bases respectively, with 8 bases between them. CDR3 length: 16 residues. The CDR3 DNA is TGTGCCAGCAGTTACCAGCCTAACTCTGGGGCCAACGTCCTGACTTTC. This codes for CASSYQPNSGANVLTF.

The CDR3 reads CASSANLLSGKQETQYF. Written as DNA, the CDR3 is TGTGCCAGCAGCGCGAATTTGCTCTCAGGGAAGCAAGAGACCCAGTACTTC. V usage is TRBV9 and J usage is TRBJ2-5, with D possibly being TRBD1 (5 bases). CDR1 SGDLS and CDR2 YYNGEE come from the germline V gene. Between the trimmed V and J ends, which lost 3 bases and 2 bases, there was a span of 20 bases. The CDR3 totals 17 residues.

This clonotype was observed at least ten times. The chain couples TRBV28 to TRBJ2-7; TRBD1 aligns across 9 bases. V lost 8 bases to trimming and J lost 3 bases; unmatched junction nucleotides: 2. The germline gives CDR1 MDHEN, CDR2 SYDVKM. This CDR3 region has 12 residues. The CDR3 sequence is CASRDRVYEQYF. The CDR3 bases are TGTGCCAGCCGGGACAGGGTCTACGAGCAGTACTTC.

The chain recombines TRBV29-1 with TRBJ2-1; 14 bases agree with TRBD2. Germline V gene sequence: CDR1 SQVTM, CDR2 ANQGSEA. The CDR3 runs to 14 residues. V dropped 7 bases and J dropped 9; count of bases not matched to a gene: 8. CDR3 bases: TGCAGCGCCTTCGGGACTAGCGGGAGTAGTGAGCAGTTCTTC. Translated, it gives CSAFGTSGSSEQFF.

Comments on this clonotype: The junction shows a germline mismatch at one end, possibly a read error. The chain has TRBV5-1 and TRBJ2-4, with 7 bases aligning to TRBD1. The germline gives CDR1 SGHRS, CDR2 YFSETQ. CDR3 size: 13 residues. CDR3 sequence: CAISSDRLGEQYF. The DNA of the CDR3 is TGCGCCATCAGCTCGGACAGGCTCGGTGAGCAGTACTTC. The whole variable domain, filled in from reference TRBV5-1 and TRBJ2-4, reads KAGVTQTPRYLIKTRGQQVTLSCSPISGHRSVSWYQQTPGQGLQFLFEYFSETQRNKGNFPGRFSGRQFSNSRSEMNVSTLELGDSALYLCAISSDRLGEQYFGAGTRLSVL.

The table lists this clonotype with a count of one. V and J are TRBV7-2 and TRBJ2-3; no clear D gene. Germline CDR1 reads SGHTA; CDR2 reads FQGNSA. The CDR3 contains 14 residues. V was cut by 3 bases and J by 2 bases, with 9 bases left in between. CDR3 protein: CASSFNMNTDTQYF. Written as DNA, the CDR3 is TGTGCCAGCAGCTTTAATATGAACACAGATACGCAGTATTTT.

The chain combines TRBV15 with TRBJ2-1, with 7 bases identical to TRBD2. Germline values: CDR1 LNHNV, CDR2 YYDKDF (reference sequence). The V gene end was trimmed by 8 bases and the J gene end by 4 bases; junction bases not matched to a gene: 5. The CDR3 covers 13 residues. The CDR3 spells CATDRGEYNEQFF. For the CDR3, the DNA is TGTGCCACCGACCGGGGGGAGTACAATGAGCAGTTCTTC.

The chain employs TRBV27 and TRBJ2-5; 11 positions match TRBD2. Germline V gene sequence: CDR1 MNHEY, CDR2 SMNVEV (reference sequence). The junction had 10 bases not matched to a gene; V was cut back by 4 bases and J by 6 bases. This CDR3 contains 16 residues. CDR3 nucleotide sequence: TGTGCCAGCAGTTCCTATTTAGCGGGGGGGAGGAAGACCCAGTACTTC. Translating gives CASSSYLAGGRKTQYF.

There are a few counts of this clonotype. This sequence joins TRBV7-2 and TRBJ2-7; 9 bases agree with TRBD1. V lost 5 bases and J lost 5; bases outside the gene matches: 10. Per the germline V gene, CDR1 is SGHTA and CDR2 is FQGNSA. The CDR3 runs to 15 residues. The CDR3 sequence is CASSSGDRALDEQYF. For the CDR3, the DNA is TGTGCCAGCAGCAGTGGGGACAGGGCCCTGGACGAGCAGTACTTC.

This chain joins TRBV29-1 and TRBJ2-7; D not certain. The CDR3 extends over 13 amino acids. V lost 4 bases, J lost 3 bases, and 13 bases lay in between. Germline CDR1 is SQVTM and CDR2 is ANQGSEA. The CDR3 nucleotides are TGCAGCGTTGGAAGTGGCAGGAACTACGAGCAGTACTTC. This encodes CSVGSGRNYEQYF.

The chain has TRBV2 and TRBJ2-5; D is undetermined. CDR3 length: 13 residues. The germline V gene has CDR1 SNHLY and CDR2 FYNNEI. Between the trimmed V and J ends, which lost 4 bases and 2 bases, there was a span of 8 bases. This chain's CDR3 is CASSVIRQETQYF. The CDR3 bases are TGTGCCAGCAGTGTTATCAGACAAGAGACCCAGTACTTC. Supplemented by reference TRBV2 and TRBJ2-5, the full variable domain reads EPEVTQTPSHQVTQMGQEVILRCVPISNHLYFYWYRQILGQKVEFLVSFYNNEISEKSEIFDDQFSVERPDGSNFTLKIRSTKLEDSAMYFCASSVIRQETQYFGPGTRLLVL.

This chain uses TRBV7-7 with TRBJ2-5; D gene uncertain. Trimming took 3 bases from V and 4 from J, leaving 9 bases between them. The CDR3 is 13 amino acids. Germline CDR1 reads SSHAT; CDR2 reads FNYEAQ (reference sequence). CDR3 sequence (DNA): TGTGCCAGCAGCTTTGCCGGTCCAGAGACCCAGTACTTC. Residues: CASSFAGPETQYF.

The CDR3 nucleotides read TGCAGTGCTAGAAGAGCGGAGGGTAGTCACGAGCAGTACTTC. Translating gives CSARRAEGSHEQYF. V is TRBV20-1 and J is TRBJ2-7; a weak D match, TRBD2 (6 bases). The V end lost 2 bases, the J end lost 5 bases, and 16 bases lay between the germline ends. Germline loops: CDR1 DFQATT, CDR2 SNEGSKA (reference sequence). The CDR3 runs 14 residues.

This chain joins TRBV6-1 and TRBJ2-7, with a weak D call TRBD1 (5 bases). The end of the DNA is better explained by TRBJ2-5, so the J call may be wrong. This CDR3 region has 16 residues. Germline values: CDR1 MNHNS, CDR2 SASEGT. The CDR3 protein is CASSVRGGILQETQYF. The CDR3 DNA sequence: TGTGCCAGCAGTGTAAGGGGCGGCATTCTTCAAGAGACCCAGTACTTC.

This clonotype has a single count. The V call is TRBV6-5, the J call TRBJ1-2, with a tentative D call TRBD1 (6 bases). The ends were cut back, 5 bases at V and 6 bases at J, with 19 bases in the middle. Germline CDR1 is MNHEY and CDR2 is SVGAGI. The length of the CDR3 is 15 residues. CDR3 sequence: CASSPQGGLKNGYTF. CDR3 bases: TGTGCCAGCAGTCCCCAAGGGGGGCTCAAAAATGGCTACACCTTC.

Here the CDR3 DNA reads TGCAGTGCTGGGGACGAGCGGAAGTCAGATACGCAGTATTTT. Translating it yields CSAGDERKSDTQYF. The chain is built from TRBV20-1 and TRBJ2-3; D tentatively fits TRBD1 or TRBD2 (5 bases each). This CDR3 is built from 14 residues. V lost 5 bases to trimming and J lost 4 bases, with 16 bases between them. CDR1 and CDR2 from the germline V gene are DFQATT and SNEGSKA (reference sequence).

The chain has TRBV20-1 and TRBJ2-1; the match to TRBD1 covers 9 bases. Germline values: CDR1 DFQATT, CDR2 SNEGSKA (reference sequence). The CDR3 sequence is 14 residues long. V lost 5 bases, J lost 10 bases, and 12 bases stayed unmatched. CDR3 bases: TGCAGTGCTCAGGGGGGACAGGGTTTCAACGAGCAGTTCTTC. Translating gives CSAQGGQGFNEQFF.

The V and J genes are TRBV27 and TRBJ2-7; tentative D call: TRBD2 (5 bases). Germline V gene lookup returns CDR1 MNHEY and CDR2 SMNVEV (reference sequence). V was pared by 2 bases and J by 1 base, with 12 bases between. This CDR3 region has 15 residues. The CDR3 DNA follows: TGTGCCAGCAGTTTAGAAACGAGCGGTTCCTACGAGCAGTACTTC. Encoded protein: CASSLETSGSYEQYF.

This clonotype was found a few times. The V gene is TRBV3-1, the J gene TRBJ2-5; TRBD2 is a possible D gene (5 bases). The CDR3 contains 14 residues. Germline values: CDR1 LGHDT, CDR2 YNNKEL (reference sequence). Trimming left V 1 base short and J 4 bases short, with 10 bases between. CDR3 loop: CASSQASSRETQYF. Here the CDR3 DNA reads TGTGCCAGCAGCCAAGCTTCTAGCCGAGAGACCCAGTACTTC.

In this sample, this clonotype turned up a few times. This chain links TRBV20-1 with TRBJ2-1, with TRBD2 identical over 9 bases. Gene TRBJ2-7 matches the end of the DNA better, so the J call may be wrong. CDR3 length: 13 residues. Germline V lookup: CDR1 DFQATT, CDR2 SNEGSKA (reference sequence). CDR3 in amino acids: CSWDLAGAYEQYF. CDR3 bases: TGCAGTTGGGATTTAGCGGGAGCCTACGAGCAGTACTTC.

This clonotype was picked up a small number of times. The chain carries TRBV21-1 and TRBJ2-3; the D call in the table, TRBD1, was not verified against the DNA. TRBV21-1 is annotated as a pseudogene. The CDR3 is 17 amino acids. This CDR3 is CAIPGHRAPPHTDTQYF. The CDR3 DNA follows: TGTGCTATCCCGGGCCACAGGGCACCCCCTCACACGGATACGCAGTATTTT.

V usage is TRBV5-4 and J usage is TRBJ2-4; D is uncertain. The V end was cut by 1 base, the J end by 1 base, with 9 bases between. There are 15 residues in the CDR3. The germline gives CDR1 SGHNT, CDR2 YYREEE (reference sequence). CDR3 in amino acids: CASSLFVGAKNIQYF. The CDR3 DNA reads TGTGCCAGCAGCTTGTTTGTAGGGGCCAAAAACATTCAGTACTTC.